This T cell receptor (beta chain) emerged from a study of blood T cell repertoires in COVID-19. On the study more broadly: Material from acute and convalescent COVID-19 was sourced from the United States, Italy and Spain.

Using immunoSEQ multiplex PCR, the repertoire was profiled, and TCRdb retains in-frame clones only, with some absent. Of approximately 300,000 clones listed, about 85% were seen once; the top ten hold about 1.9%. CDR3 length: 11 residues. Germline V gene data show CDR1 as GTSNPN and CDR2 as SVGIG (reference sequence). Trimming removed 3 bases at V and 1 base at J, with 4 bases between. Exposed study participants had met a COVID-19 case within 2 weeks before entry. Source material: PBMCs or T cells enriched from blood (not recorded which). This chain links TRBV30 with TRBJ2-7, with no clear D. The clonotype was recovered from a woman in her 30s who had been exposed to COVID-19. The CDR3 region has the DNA TGTGCCTGGAGGCGGTCCTACGAGCAGTACTTC. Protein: CAWRRSYEQYF.